This T cell receptor beta chain appears in the sequencing data of a study of identical twins. TCRdb itself ran the 5' RACE reads through MiXCR, one entry per CDR3 protein. The table has fewer than 250,000 distinct CDR3 sequences, about 16% seen once. This clonotype was counted only a few times. One junction end disagrees with the germline gene, perhaps due to a read error. This CDR3 is 13 amino acids long. CDR1 and CDR2 from the germline V gene are MGHRA and YSYEKL. The sample also formed part of further work on T cells expressing NK-cell markers.

The source material was CD8+ T cells sorted from blood. The sequence came from a young woman in good health. The chain links TRBV4-1 to TRBJ2-7; TRBD2 matches 8 bases. In DNA, the CDR3 is TGCGCCAGCAGCCAAGATTACCCAGCGGGAGCGAGCTTC. This sequence encodes CASSQDYPAGASF.